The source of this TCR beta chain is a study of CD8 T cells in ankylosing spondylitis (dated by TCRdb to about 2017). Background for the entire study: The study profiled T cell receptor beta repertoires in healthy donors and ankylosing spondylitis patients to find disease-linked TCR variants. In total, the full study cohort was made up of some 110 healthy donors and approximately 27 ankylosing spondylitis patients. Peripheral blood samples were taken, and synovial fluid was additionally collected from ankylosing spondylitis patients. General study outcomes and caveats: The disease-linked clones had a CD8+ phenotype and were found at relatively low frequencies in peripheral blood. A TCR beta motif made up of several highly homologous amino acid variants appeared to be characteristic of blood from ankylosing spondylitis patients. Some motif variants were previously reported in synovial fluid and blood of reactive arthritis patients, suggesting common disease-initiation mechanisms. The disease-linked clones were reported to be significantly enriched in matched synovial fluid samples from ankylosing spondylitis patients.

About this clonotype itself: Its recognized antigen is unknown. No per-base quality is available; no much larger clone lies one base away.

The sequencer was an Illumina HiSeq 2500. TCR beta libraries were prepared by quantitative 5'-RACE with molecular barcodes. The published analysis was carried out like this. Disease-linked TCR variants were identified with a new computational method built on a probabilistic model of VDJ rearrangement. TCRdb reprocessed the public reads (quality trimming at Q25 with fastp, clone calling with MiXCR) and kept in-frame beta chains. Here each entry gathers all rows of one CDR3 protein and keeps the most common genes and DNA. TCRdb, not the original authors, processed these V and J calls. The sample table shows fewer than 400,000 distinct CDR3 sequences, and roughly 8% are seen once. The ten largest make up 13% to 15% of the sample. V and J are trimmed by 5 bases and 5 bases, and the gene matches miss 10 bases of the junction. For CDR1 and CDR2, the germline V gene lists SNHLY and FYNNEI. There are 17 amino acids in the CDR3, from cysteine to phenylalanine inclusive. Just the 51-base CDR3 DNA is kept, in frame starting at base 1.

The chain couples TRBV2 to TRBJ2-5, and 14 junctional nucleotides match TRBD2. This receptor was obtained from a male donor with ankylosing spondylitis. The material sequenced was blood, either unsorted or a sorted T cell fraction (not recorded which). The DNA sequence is TGTGCCAGCAGTTTCACCGGGACTAGCGGGAGCCGCGAGACCCAGTACTTC. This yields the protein CASSFTGTSGSRETQYF.